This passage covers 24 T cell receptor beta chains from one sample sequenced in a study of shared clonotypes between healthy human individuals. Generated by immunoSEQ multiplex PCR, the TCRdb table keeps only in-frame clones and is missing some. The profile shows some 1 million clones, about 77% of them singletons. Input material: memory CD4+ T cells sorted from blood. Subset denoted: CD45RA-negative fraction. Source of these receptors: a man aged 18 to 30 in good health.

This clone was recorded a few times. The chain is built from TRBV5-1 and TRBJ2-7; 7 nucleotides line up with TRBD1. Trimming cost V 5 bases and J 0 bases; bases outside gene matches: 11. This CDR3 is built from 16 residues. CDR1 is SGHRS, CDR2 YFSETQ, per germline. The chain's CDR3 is CASSPRGAGGSYEQYF. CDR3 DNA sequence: TGCGCCAGCAGTCCCCGAGGGGCAGGGGGCTCCTACGAGCAGTACTTC.

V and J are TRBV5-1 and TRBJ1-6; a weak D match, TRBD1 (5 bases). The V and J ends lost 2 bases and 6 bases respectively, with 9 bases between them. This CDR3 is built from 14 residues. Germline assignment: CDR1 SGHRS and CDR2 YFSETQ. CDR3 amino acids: CASSFGTTNSPLHF. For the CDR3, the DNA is TGCGCCAGCAGCTTTGGGACGACTAATTCACCCCTCCACTTT.

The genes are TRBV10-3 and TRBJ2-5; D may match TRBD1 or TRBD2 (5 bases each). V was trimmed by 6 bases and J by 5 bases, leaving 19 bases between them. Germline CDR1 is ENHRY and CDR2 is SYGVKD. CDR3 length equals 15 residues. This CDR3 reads CAISKQDIAGETQYF. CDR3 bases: TGTGCCATCAGCAAACAGGACATCGCGGGTGAGACCCAGTACTTC.

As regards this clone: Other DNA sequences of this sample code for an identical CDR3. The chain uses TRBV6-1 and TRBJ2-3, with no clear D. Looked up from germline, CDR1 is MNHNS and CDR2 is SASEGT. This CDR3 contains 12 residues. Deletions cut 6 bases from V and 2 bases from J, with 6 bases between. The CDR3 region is CASRGFTDTQYF. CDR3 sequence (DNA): TGTGCCAGCAGGGGGTTCACAGATACGCAGTATTTT.

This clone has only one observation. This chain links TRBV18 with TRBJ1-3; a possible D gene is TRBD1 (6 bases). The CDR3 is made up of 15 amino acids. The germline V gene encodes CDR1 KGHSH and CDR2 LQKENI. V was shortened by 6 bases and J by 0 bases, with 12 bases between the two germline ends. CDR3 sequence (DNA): TGTGCCAGCTCGCCCGACAGGTACTCTGGAAACACCATATATTTT. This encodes CASSPDRYSGNTIYF.

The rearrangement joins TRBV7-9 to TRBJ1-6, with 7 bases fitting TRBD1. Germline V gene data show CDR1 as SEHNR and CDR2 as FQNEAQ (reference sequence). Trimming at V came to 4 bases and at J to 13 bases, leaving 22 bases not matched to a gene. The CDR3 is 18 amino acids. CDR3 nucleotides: TGTGCCAGCAGCTCTACAGTTCGACAGGGTGTCCGGGACTCGCCCCTCCACTTT. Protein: CASSSTVRQGVRDSPLHF.

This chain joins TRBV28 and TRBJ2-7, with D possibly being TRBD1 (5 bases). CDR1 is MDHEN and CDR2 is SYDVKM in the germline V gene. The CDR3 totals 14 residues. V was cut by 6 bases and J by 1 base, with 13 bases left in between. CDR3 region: CASSPATVSYEQYF. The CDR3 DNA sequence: TGTGCCAGCAGCCCAGCGACAGTTTCCTACGAGCAGTACTTC.

The CDR3 loop is CASSDRGQETQYF. CDR3 nucleotides: TGTGCCAGCAGTGACAGGGGACAAGAGACCCAGTACTTC. J is TRBJ2-5 and V is TRBV6-6; 8 nucleotides match TRBD1. V dropped 5 bases and J dropped 2; count of bases not matched to a gene: 1. This CDR3 is built from 13 residues. Germline V gene lookup returns CDR1 MNHNY and CDR2 SVGAGI (reference sequence).

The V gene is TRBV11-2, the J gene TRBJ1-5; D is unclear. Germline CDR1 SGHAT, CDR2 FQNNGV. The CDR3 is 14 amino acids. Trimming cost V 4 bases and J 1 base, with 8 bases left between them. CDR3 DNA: TGTGCCAGCAGCTCCACACAGAGCAATCAGCCCCAGCATTTT. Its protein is CASSSTQSNQPQHF.

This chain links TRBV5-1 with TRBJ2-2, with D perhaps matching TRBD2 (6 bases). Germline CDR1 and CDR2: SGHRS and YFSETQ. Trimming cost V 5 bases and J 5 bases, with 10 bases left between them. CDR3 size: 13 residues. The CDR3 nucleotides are TGCGCCAGCAGGGAGGGGTTTACCGGGGAGCTGTTTTTT. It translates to CASREGFTGELFF.

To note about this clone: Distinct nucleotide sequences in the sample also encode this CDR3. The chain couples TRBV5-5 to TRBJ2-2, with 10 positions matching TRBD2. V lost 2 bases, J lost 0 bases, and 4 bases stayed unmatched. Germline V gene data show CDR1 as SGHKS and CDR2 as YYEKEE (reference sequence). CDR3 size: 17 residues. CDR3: CASSFGLAEANTGELFF. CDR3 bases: TGTGCCAGCAGCTTTGGACTAGCGGAGGCGAACACCGGGGAGCTGTTTTTT.

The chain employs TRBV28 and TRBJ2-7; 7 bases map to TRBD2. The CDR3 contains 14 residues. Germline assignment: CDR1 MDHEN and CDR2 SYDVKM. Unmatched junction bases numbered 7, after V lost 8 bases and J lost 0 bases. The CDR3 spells CASRLSGTSYEQYF. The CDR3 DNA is TGTGCCAGCCGCCTCAGCGGGACCTCCTACGAGCAGTACTTC.

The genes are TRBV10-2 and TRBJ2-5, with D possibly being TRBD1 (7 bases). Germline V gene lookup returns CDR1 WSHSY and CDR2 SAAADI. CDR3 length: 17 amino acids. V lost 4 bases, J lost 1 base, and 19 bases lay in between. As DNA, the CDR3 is TGCGCCAGCAGTGTCATAGCAGGGGGGAATAGCCAAGAGACCCAGTACTTC. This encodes CASSVIAGGNSQETQYF.

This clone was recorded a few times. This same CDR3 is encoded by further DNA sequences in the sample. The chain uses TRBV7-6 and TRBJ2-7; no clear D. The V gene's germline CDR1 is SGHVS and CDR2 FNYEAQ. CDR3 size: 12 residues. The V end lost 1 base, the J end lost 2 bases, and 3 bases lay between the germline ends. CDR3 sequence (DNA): TGTGCCAGCAGCTTAGAACCCTACGAGCAGTACTTC. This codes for CASSLEPYEQYF.

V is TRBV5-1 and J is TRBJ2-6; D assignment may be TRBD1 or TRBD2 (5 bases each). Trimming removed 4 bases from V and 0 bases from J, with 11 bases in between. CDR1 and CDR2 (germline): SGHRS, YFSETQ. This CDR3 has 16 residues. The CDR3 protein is CASSPGGYSGANVLTF. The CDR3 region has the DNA TGCGCCAGCAGCCCTGGGGGATACTCTGGGGCCAACGTCCTGACTTTC.

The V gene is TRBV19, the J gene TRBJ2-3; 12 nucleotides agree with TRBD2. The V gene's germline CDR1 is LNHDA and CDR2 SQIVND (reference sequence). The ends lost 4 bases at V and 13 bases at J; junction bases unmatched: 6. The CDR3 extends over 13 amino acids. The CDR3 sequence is CASSKTSGSSKYF. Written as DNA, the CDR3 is TGTGCCAGTAGTAAGACTAGCGGGAGCTCTAAGTATTTT. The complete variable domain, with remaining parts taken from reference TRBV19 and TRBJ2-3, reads DGGITQSPKYLFRKEGQNVTLSCEQNLNHDAMYWYRQDPGQGLRLIYYSQIVNDFQKGDIAEGYSVSREKKESFPLTVTSAQKNPTAFYLCASSKTSGSSKYFGPGTRLTVL.

The CDR3: CASTPSDRALEQYF. CDR3 nucleotides: TGTGCCAGCACCCCCTCGGACAGGGCGCTCGAGCAGTACTTC. This chain joins TRBV9 and TRBJ2-7, with 8 bases fitting TRBD1. The CDR3 has 14 residues. Per germline, CDR1 SGDLS and CDR2 YYNGEE. The V gene end was trimmed by 6 bases and the J gene end by 6 bases; junction bases not matched to a gene: 11.

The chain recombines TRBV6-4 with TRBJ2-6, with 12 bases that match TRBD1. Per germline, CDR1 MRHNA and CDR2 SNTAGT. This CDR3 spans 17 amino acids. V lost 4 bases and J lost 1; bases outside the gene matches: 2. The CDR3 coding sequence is TGTGCCAGCAGTGTGGGACAGGGGGCTTCTGGGGCCAACGTCCTGACTTTC. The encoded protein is CASSVGQGASGANVLTF.

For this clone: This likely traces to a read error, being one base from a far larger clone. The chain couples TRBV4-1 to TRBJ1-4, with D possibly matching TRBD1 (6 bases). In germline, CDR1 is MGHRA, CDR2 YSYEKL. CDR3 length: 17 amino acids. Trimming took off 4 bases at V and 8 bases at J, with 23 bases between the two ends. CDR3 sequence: CASSRRWTDLSGEKLFF. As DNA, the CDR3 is TGCGCCAGCAGCCGGAGGTGGACAGACCTTTCTGGCGAAAAACTGTTTTTT.

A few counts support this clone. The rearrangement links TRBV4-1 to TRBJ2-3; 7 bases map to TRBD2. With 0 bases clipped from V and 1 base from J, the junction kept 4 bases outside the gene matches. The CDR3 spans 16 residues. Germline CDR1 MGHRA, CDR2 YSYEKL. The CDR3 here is CASSQEGGGRTDTQYF. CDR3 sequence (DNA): TGCGCCAGCAGCCAAGAAGGCGGGGGACGCACAGATACGCAGTATTTT.

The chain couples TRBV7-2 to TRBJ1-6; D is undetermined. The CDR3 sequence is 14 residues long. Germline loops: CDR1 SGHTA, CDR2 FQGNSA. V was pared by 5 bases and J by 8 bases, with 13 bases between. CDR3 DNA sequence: TGTGCCAGCAGCGCGGGAGGACCCTATTCACCCCTCCACTTT. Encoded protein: CASSAGGPYSPLHF.

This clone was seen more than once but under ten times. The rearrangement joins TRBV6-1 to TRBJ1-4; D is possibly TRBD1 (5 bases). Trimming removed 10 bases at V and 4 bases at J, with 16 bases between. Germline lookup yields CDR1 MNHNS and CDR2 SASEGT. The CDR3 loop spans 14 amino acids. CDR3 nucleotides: TGTGCCACCCGAAGGGACGGAGGTAATGAAAAACTGTTTTTT. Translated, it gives CATRRDGGNEKLFF.

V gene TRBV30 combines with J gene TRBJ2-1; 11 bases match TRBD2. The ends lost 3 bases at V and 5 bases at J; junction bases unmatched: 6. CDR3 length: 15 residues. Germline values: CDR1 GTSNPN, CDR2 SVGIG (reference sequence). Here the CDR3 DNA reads TGTGCCTGGAGGCTCGGGGGACTAGCGGACAATGAGCAGTTCTTC. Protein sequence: CAWRLGGLADNEQFF.

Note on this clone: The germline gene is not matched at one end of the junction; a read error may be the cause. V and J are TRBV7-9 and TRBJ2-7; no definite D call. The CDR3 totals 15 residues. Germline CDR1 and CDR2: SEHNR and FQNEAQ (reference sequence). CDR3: CASSLDSRRPYEQYF. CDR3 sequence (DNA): TGTGCCAGCAGCTTAGATTCCCGGAGACCCTATGAGCAGTACTTC. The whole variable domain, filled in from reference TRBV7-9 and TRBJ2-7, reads DTGVSQNPRHKITKRGQNVTFRCDPISEHNRLYWYRQTLGQGPEFLTYFQNEAQLEKSRLLSDRFSAERPKGSFSTLEIQRTEQGDSAMYLCASSLDSRRPYEQYFGPGTRLTVT.